This TCR beta chain was identified in a study of CD8 T cells in Susac syndrome. Peripheral blood CD8+ and CD4+ T cells were profiled by TCR beta sequencing. Comment on this clonotype: Its antigen is not known.

Unmatched junction bases numbered 5, after V lost 3 bases and J lost 8 bases. This CDR3 has 13 amino acids. CDR1 and CDR2 (germline): SGHVS, FQNEAQ. RNA, at roughly 0.45 to 1 ug, was reverse transcribed with random hexamers. One entry per CDR3 protein results from TCRdb running MiXCR on the immunoSEQ multiplex PCR reads. The sample consists of roughly 190,000 distinct CDR3 sequences, under 95% of them appearing once. General observations from the study: As acknowledged by the study, its TCR sequencing and HLA analysis included a relatively small number of individuals.

Material for sequencing was CD4+ T cells from PBMCs. The origin of this receptor is a human donor in good health. This rearrangement joins TRBV7-8 to TRBJ2-3, with 7 nucleotides matching TRBD2. The CDR3, as DNA: TGTGCCAGCAGCTTGGGGGGGTTACCTACGCAGTATTTT. Translated, it gives CASSLGGLPTQYF.